The 13 T cell receptor beta chains below were found in one sample sequenced in a study of beta chain features in type 1 diabetes. What was sequenced were expressed TCRB transcripts, since all of the isolated RNA had been reverse transcribed. The protocol was immunoSEQ multiplex PCR, while the TCRdb copy is restricted to in-frame clones and leaves out a portion. The table records some 220,000 clones, 11% of them present only once. The sequencing input was central memory CD4+ T cells from blood. These receptors originate from a man aged 18 to 30 in good health.

The chain employs TRBV29-1 and TRBJ2-1; 8 bases fit TRBD1. The CDR3 has 14 amino acids. V trimming: 1 base; J trimming: 6 bases; junction bases outside the gene matches: 5. Germline V gene sequence: CDR1 SQVTM, CDR2 ANQGSEA. CDR3 sequence: CSVEGQGAGNEQFF. The DNA for the CDR3 is TGCAGCGTTGAAGGCCAGGGGGCGGGCAATGAGCAGTTCTTC.

The V gene is TRBV30, the J gene TRBJ2-5; 9 bases match TRBD2. This CDR3 is 18 amino acids long. Germline trimming cut 0 bases from V and 5 bases from J; bases unmatched to any gene: 16. The germline V gene has CDR1 GTSNPN and CDR2 SVGIG (reference sequence). For the CDR3, the DNA is TGTGCCTGGAGTGTGAGTCTGACTAGCGGTTTTTTGGGGGAGACCCAGTACTTC. Protein: CAWSVSLTSGFLGETQYF.

The CDR3 loop is CASSTPDSGANVLTF. The DNA for the CDR3 is TGTGCCAGCAGCACGCCAGACTCTGGGGCCAACGTCCTGACTTTC. The rearrangement joins TRBV5-4 to TRBJ2-6; D gene ambiguous. Trimming took 4 bases from V and 0 from J, leaving 8 bases between them. Germline V gene data show CDR1 as SGHNT and CDR2 as YYREEE (reference sequence). The CDR3 covers 15 residues.

The CDR3 is CASSPQGSLYEQYF. DNA for the CDR3: TGCGCCAGCAGCCCACAGGGGTCCCTCTACGAGCAGTACTTC. The chain combines TRBV5-1 with TRBJ2-7; 7 nucleotides align to TRBD1. The germline V gene encodes CDR1 SGHRS and CDR2 YFSETQ. The CDR3 covers 14 residues. J was trimmed by 3 bases and V by 4 bases; bases with no gene match: 7.

This clone was seen ten or more times. Other DNA sequences in the sample encode the same CDR3. V and J are TRBV2 and TRBJ1-5; D not resolved. CDR1 and CDR2 from the germline V gene are SNHLY and FYNNEI. The V and J ends lost 2 bases and 4 bases respectively, with 12 bases between them. The CDR3 extends over 15 amino acids. In DNA, the CDR3 is TGTGCCAGCAGTGAAAGCGGTCTGAGGAATCAGCCCCAGCATTTT. The encoded protein is CASSESGLRNQPQHF. The complete variable domain, with remaining parts taken from reference TRBV2 and TRBJ1-5, reads EPEVTQTPSHQVTQMGQEVILRCVPISNHLYFYWYRQILGQKVEFLVSFYNNEISEKSEIFDDQFSVERPDGSNFTLKIRSTKLEDSAMYFCASSESGLRNQPQHFGDGTRLSIL.

The chain carries TRBV11-3 and TRBJ2-5; D is undetermined. V shed 3 bases and J shed 2 bases, with 7 bases lying between them. CDR1 and CDR2 (germline): SGHNT, YENEEA. The length of the CDR3 is 13 residues. The CDR3 sequence is CASSFSHQETQYF. CDR3 nucleotides: TGTGCCAGCAGCTTCTCCCATCAAGAGACCCAGTACTTC. Combining the CDR3 with reference TRBV11-3 and TRBJ2-5 gives the whole variable domain EAGVVQSPRYKIIEKKQPVAFWCNPISGHNTLYWYLQNLGQGPELLIRYENEEAVDDSQLPKDRFSAERLKGVDSTLKIQPAELGDSAVYLCASSFSHQETQYFGPGTRLLVL.

This clone has only a few counts. The CDR3 sequence: CASSSSGRPYNEQFF. CDR3 in DNA: TGTGCCAGCAGCTCTAGCGGGAGGCCCTACAATGAGCAGTTCTTC. V and J are TRBV7-2 and TRBJ2-1; 11 nucleotides match TRBD2. This CDR3 is built from 15 residues. Germline values: CDR1 SGHTA, CDR2 FQGNSA. The trim removed 4 bases at V and 2 bases at J, leaving 1 base unmatched.

This clone has a handful of counts. V usage is TRBV7-9 and J usage is TRBJ2-5, with D uncertain. V dropped 3 bases and J dropped 2 bases, with 7 bases sitting between them. The CDR3 sequence is 13 residues long. The V gene's germline CDR1 is SEHNR and CDR2 FQNEAQ (reference sequence). The CDR3 protein is CASSFKQQETQYF. The DNA for the CDR3 is TGTGCCAGCAGCTTTAAACAGCAAGAGACCCAGTACTTC.

This clone has just a few counts. V gene TRBV19 combines with J gene TRBJ2-1, with 8 bases identical to TRBD2. Germline V gives CDR1 LNHDA, CDR2 SQIVND (reference sequence). The V gene end was trimmed by 6 bases and the J gene end by 10 bases; junction bases not matched to a gene: 8. The CDR3 length is 13 residues. CDR3 amino acids: CASSRTSRVEQFF. The CDR3 DNA is TGTGCCAGTAGCAGGACTAGCCGGGTCGAGCAGTTCTTC.

V and J are TRBV15 and TRBJ2-4; maybe TRBD2 (6 bases). The CDR3 is 14 amino acids. V dropped 5 bases and J dropped 2 bases, with 10 bases sitting between them. CDR1 is LNHNV and CDR2 is YYDKDF in the germline V gene (reference sequence). CDR3 protein: CATSGGGSKNIQYF. CDR3 nucleotide sequence: TGTGCCACCAGCGGAGGAGGGTCCAAAAACATTCAGTACTTC. The full variable domain, its missing parts supplied by reference TRBV15 and TRBJ2-4, is DAMVIQNPRYQVTQFGKPVTLSCSQTLNHNVMYWYQQKSSQAPKLLFHYYDKDFNNEADTPDNFQSRRPNTSFCFLDIRSPGLGDTAMYLCATSGGGSKNIQYFGAGTRLSVL.

As to this clone: This CDR3 is also generated by other DNA sequences in the sample. The chain joins TRBV5-1 to TRBJ2-1, with D possibly matching TRBD1 (5 bases). Per germline, CDR1 SGHRS and CDR2 YFSETQ. Trimming removed 0 bases from V and 3 bases from J, with 10 bases in between. The CDR3 loop spans 15 amino acids. The CDR3 loop reads CASSLAQAIYNEQFF. Written as DNA, the CDR3 is TGCGCCAGCAGCTTGGCACAGGCGATCTACAATGAGCAGTTCTTC. Full variable domain (remainder filled in from reference TRBV5-1 and TRBJ2-1): KAGVTQTPRYLIKTRGQQVTLSCSPISGHRSVSWYQQTPGQGLQFLFEYFSETQRNKGNFPGRFSGRQFSNSRSEMNVSTLELGDSALYLCASSLAQAIYNEQFFGPGTRLTVL.

This clone was counted only a few times. This chain links TRBV7-2 with TRBJ2-1; 13 nucleotides align to TRBD2. This CDR3 is built from 15 residues. The trim removed 4 bases at V and 7 bases at J, leaving 4 bases unmatched. Germline V gene data show CDR1 as SGHTA and CDR2 as FQGNSA. In DNA form, the CDR3 reads TGTGCCAGCAGCTATAGGACTAGCGGGAGAAATGAGCAGTTCTTC. This gives the protein CASSYRTSGRNEQFF.

This clone was seen a few times. J is TRBJ2-7 and V is TRBV9; no clear D. Germline CDR1 reads SGDLS; CDR2 reads YYNGEE. CDR3 length equals 14 residues. Trimming took off 0 bases at V and 4 bases at J, with 11 bases between the two ends. This chain's CDR3 is CASSVGGRRYEQYF. In nucleotides, the CDR3 is TGTGCCAGCAGCGTAGGAGGCCGCAGGTACGAGCAGTACTTC.